These T cell receptor beta chains were read from a single sample in a study of Tregs in tolerant kidney transplant recipients. The data were produced by immunoSEQ multiplex PCR, yet TCRdb's version contains in-frame clones alone and is incomplete. The sample holds 60,000 to 65,000 clones, 95% to 98% seen once. Sample: Tregs from blood, taken before the transplant. The source is a human donor who received a combined kidney and bone marrow transplant. CDR3s include the opening cysteine and the closing phenylalanine or tryptophan. The D gene is left open where the match is weak. For some rows the clone size is stated as once, few or many, or as a class when expanded; others skip it.

size	V	J	D	CDR3	DNA
-	TRBV11-3	TRBJ1-2	-	CASSLDSRRDYGYTF	TGTGCCAGCAGCTTAGACTCCAGACGGGACTATGGCTACACCTTC
-	TRBV29-1	TRBJ2-7	TRBD2	CSVGLGDYKGQYF	TGCAGCGTCGGGTTGGGGGACTACAAGGGGCAGTACTTC
-	TRBV11-3	TRBJ2-7	TRBD2	CASSAAGTSGSHPYEQYF	TGTGCCAGCAGCGCAGCCGGGACTAGCGGGAGCCATCCCTACGAGCAGTACTTC
-	TRBV7-9	TRBJ2-5	-	CASSFGISGETQYF	TGTGCCAGCAGCTTCGGGATTTCTGGAGAGACCCAGTACTTC
-	TRBV6-6	TRBJ2-1	TRBD2	CASSSGTSGSHEQFF	TGTGCCAGCAGCTCCGGGACTAGCGGGAGCCATGAGCAGTTCTTC
once	TRBV19	TRBJ1-1	-	CASSIVSVNTEAFF	TGTGCCAGTAGTATAGTATCGGTGAACACTGAAGCTTTCTTT
-	TRBV7-2	TRBJ2-7	TRBD2	CASSTGLAGEEQYF	TGTGCCAGCAGCACGGGACTAGCGGGAGAGGAGCAGTACTTC
-	TRBV7-2	TRBJ2-5	TRBD2	CASSRGYSGGPQGTQYF	TGTGCCAGCAGCCGTGGGTATAGCGGGGGCCCCCAGGGGACCCAGTACTTC
-	TRBV18	TRBJ2-1	TRBD2	CASSTGRAWDEQFF	TGTGCCAGCTCAACCGGGAGGGCGTGGGATGAGCAGTTCTTC
once	TRBV5-6	TRBJ2-5	-	CASSLPGLGETQYF	TGTGCCAGCAGCTTGCCAGGGTTGGGGGAGACCCAGTACTTC
-	TRBV5-4	TRBJ2-7	TRBD2	CASSRGLAGEYEQYF	TGTGCCAGCAGCCGCGGACTAGCCGGGGAGTACGAGCAGTACTTC
-	TRBV5-1	TRBJ2-2	-	CASSLEGQVITGELFF	TGCGCCAGCAGCTTGGAGGGACAAGTCATCACCGGGGAGCTGTTTTTT
-	TRBV11-3	TRBJ2-3	TRBD2	CASSSSGGRKDTQYF	TGTGCCAGCAGCTCGAGCGGGGGGCGTAAAGATACGCAGTATTTT
-	TRBV7-2	TRBJ2-3	TRBD2	CASSLRGDTDTQYF	TGTGCCAGCAGCTTACGGGGGGACACAGATACGCAGTATTTT